This TCR beta chain was obtained from a study of blood T cell repertoires in COVID-19. Per the germline V gene, CDR1 is LNHDA and CDR2 is SQIVND (reference sequence). The CDR3 covers 15 residues. After removal of 7 bases from V and 1 base from J, the junction contained 9 bases not matched to a gene. Using immunoSEQ multiplex PCR, the repertoire was profiled, and TCRdb retains in-frame clones only, with some absent. This table has about 78,000 clones, 80% appearing once. In this sample, this clone turned up a few times. Material: peripheral blood. V usage is TRBV19 and J usage is TRBJ2-5, with 7 bases that match TRBD1. This TCR derives from a man aged 60-69 years with active or convalescent COVID-19. The CDR3 spells CASKRQGVAQETQYF. The CDR3, as DNA: TGTGCCAGTAAGCGGCAGGGGGTGGCCCAAGAGACCCAGTACTTC.